Listed below are T cell receptor beta chains from one sample, sequenced in a study of preoperative IRX-2 immunotherapy in early breast cancer. Some clones are missing from TCRdb's copy, which holds only in-frame ones; the method was immunoSEQ multiplex PCR. The table has 34,000 or so clones, roughly four fifths seen once. Sequencing used lymph node tissue, obtained from a patient treated with IRX-2 immunotherapy. The source is a human donor with breast cancer. CDR3s include the opening cysteine and the closing phenylalanine or tryptophan. The order of the fields is J gene, D gene, V gene, clone size, CDR3 DNA, CDR3 protein. D genes are given only for firm matches. Part of the rows lack a size; the others show once, few, many or a class for expanded clones.

>TRBJ2-1|.|TRBV5-1|.
TGCGCCAGCAGCTCCGGGACATTGTACAATGAGCAGTTCTTC
CASSSGTLYNEQFF
>TRBJ2-7|.|TRBV28|.
TGTGCCAGCAGTTTGGGGGGCTACGAGCAGTACTTC
CASSLGGYEQYF
>TRBJ2-2|.|TRBV19|.
TGTGCCACCCTAGACAGGAACACCGGGGAGCTGTTTTTT
CATLDRNTGELFF
>TRBJ1-1|.|TRBV10-2|.
TGCGCCAGCAGTGCTTCAGGGGCGCCTGAAGCTTTCTTT
CASSASGAPEAFF
>TRBJ1-1|.|TRBV30|.
TGTGCCTCCTCGCGTTTCCGAGGTGAAGCTTTCTTT
CASSRFRGEAFF
>TRBJ2-3|TRBD2|TRBV7-4|.
TGTGCCAGCAGCCGGCCCAGTAGCGGGAACTCAGATACGCAGTATTTT
CASSRPSSGNSDTQYF
>TRBJ1-4|.|TRBV15|.
TGTGCCACCAGCAGAGATATTAGGAGGAGGGGTGAAAAACTGTTTTTT
CATSRDIRRRGEKLFF
>TRBJ2-1|TRBD1|TRBV29-1|.
TGCAGCGTCGACCAAACCGGGACAGTCTACAATGAGCAGTTCTTC
CSVDQTGTVYNEQFF
>TRBJ1-4|.|TRBV4-1|.
TGCGCCAGCAGCCGTAGGGAGGATGATGAAAAACTGTTTTTT
CASSRREDDEKLFF
>TRBJ1-6|.|TRBV6-8|.
TGTGCCAGCAGTTCGAACGATGGGACCCTCCACTTT
CASSSNDGTLHF
>TRBJ2-2|TRBD2|TRBV30|.
TGTGCCTGGAAGCGACTAGCCCTCACCGGGGAGCTGTTTTTT
CAWKRLALTGELFF
>TRBJ2-2|.|TRBV19|.
TGTGCCAGTAGTAGGCTAGGCCTCACCGGGGAGCTGTTTTTT
CASSRLGLTGELFF
>TRBJ2-3|.|TRBV19|few
TGTGCCAGTAGTAAAGGCGGGCTTATCACAGATACGCAGTATTTT
CASSKGGLITDTQYF
>TRBJ2-3|TRBD2|TRBV19|once
TGTGCCAGTAGTGGGAGACTAGCGGGAGTGGCGGATACGCAGTATTTT
CASSGRLAGVADTQYF
>TRBJ1-4|.|TRBV18|.
TGTGCCAGCTCACCGAGGAGAGAGGGTGAAAAACTGTTTTTT
CASSPRREGEKLFF
>TRBJ2-7|.|TRBV5-1|.
TGCGCCAGCAGCTTGGGAGGGTTTGGCGGCTACGAGCAGTACTTC
CASSLGGFGGYEQYF
>TRBJ1-4|.|TRBV28|.
TGTGCCAGCAGTGCGGCGACAGGTGATAATGAAAAACTGTTTTTT
CASSAATGDNEKLFF
>TRBJ2-7|TRBD2|TRBV6-8|.
TGTGCCAGCAGTCAGGAGCGGGAGGCGCCCTACGAGCAGTACTTC
CASSQEREAPYEQYF
>TRBJ2-3|.|TRBV10-3|large
TGTGCCATCAGTGAGATTACAGATACGCAGTATTTT
CAISEITDTQYF
>TRBJ2-7|.|TRBV19|.
TGTGCCAGTAGTAACGCGGGTGTTCACTACGAGCAGTACTTC
CASSNAGVHYEQYF
>TRBJ2-1|TRBD2|TRBV16|.
TGTGCCAGCAGCCAATGGGGGGGGTCCTACAATGAGCAGTTCTTC
CASSQWGGSYNEQFF
>TRBJ1-5|.|TRBV15|.
TGTGCCACCAGCAGGGCCCTTGGTGCGCAGCCCCAGCATTTT
CATSRALGAQPQHF
>TRBJ2-2|.|TRBV15|.
TGTGCCACCAGCAGAGGCAAGGTCACAGGGAACACCGGGGAGCTGTTTTTT
CATSRGKVTGNTGELFF